This TCR beta chain is drawn from a study of high-grade serous ovarian cancer treatment subgroups. About the research overall: Samples averaged around 14,000 reads and around 7,000 unique TCR beta rearrangements.

The protocol was immunoSEQ multiplex PCR, while the TCRdb copy is restricted to in-frame clones and leaves out a portion. The table has 2,500 to 3,000 clones, more than 65% seen once; the top ten hold around 4.6%. Overall study results and limits: CDR1 and CDR2 were left unanalyzed; analyses focused on CDR3. Different patients shared almost no repertoire; same-patient tumors shared roughly 0.1 to 0.8. TCR relatedness rose with neoantigen level and trended with mutation load.

The CDR3 has 18 amino acids. For this clone: The target antigen is unknown.

The tumor samples were collected prior to definitive surgery or chemotherapy. The sequence was obtained from a human donor with high-grade serous ovarian cancer. The specimen was tumor tissue. V gene TRBV21-1 combines with J gene TRBJ1-6. TRBV21-1 has pseudogene status. CDR3 in amino acids: CASSYRTSYTTSYSPLHF. CDR3 nucleotides: TGTGCCAGCAGTTATCGTACTAGCTACACTACATCATATTCACCCCTCCACTTT.